This T cell receptor beta chain was documented in a study of blood T cell repertoires in COVID-19. TCRdb's table, derived via immunoSEQ multiplex PCR, lists solely in-frame clones and lacks some. The profile shows 310,000 or so clones, more than 75% of them singletons. The CDR3 runs 15 residues. After removal of 4 bases from V and 7 bases from J, the junction contained 8 bases not matched to a gene. Germline-derived CDR1 and CDR2 are KGHSH and LQKENI. Sample: peripheral blood. The rearrangement links TRBV18 to TRBJ2-2; 8 nucleotides align to TRBD2. This receptor was taken from a woman under 40 who had recovered from COVID-19. The CDR3 coding sequence is TGTGCCAGCTCACGACTTAGCGGGGCTAGCGGGGAGCTGTTTTTT. Its translation: CASSRLSGASGELFF.